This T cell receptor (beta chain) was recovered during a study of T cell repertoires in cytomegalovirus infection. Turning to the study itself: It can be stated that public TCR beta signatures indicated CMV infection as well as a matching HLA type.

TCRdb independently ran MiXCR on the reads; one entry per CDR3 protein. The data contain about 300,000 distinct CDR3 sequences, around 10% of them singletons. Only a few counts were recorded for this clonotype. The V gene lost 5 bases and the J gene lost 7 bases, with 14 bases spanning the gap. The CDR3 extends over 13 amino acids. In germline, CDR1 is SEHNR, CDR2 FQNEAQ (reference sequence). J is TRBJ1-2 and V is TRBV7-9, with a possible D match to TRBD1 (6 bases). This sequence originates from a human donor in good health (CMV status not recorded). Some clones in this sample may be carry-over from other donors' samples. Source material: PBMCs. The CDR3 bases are TGTGCCAGCAGCCCTGGACAGAGGGGTGGCTACACCTTC. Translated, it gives CASSPGQRGGYTF.